This T cell receptor beta chain was captured in a study of control samples from healthy donors and cancer patients. Using immunoSEQ multiplex PCR, the repertoire was profiled, and TCRdb retains in-frame clones only, with some absent. The top ten clones hold under 40% of a sample with 95,000 to 150,000 clones, about 90% of them seen once. The receptor's source is a man aged 50 to 60 in good health. Source material: blood.

Written as DNA, the CDR3 is TGCGCCAGCAGCCCCGTTACCGACACCGGGGAGCTGTTTTTT. Protein product: CASSPVTDTGELFF. V and J are TRBV5-1 and TRBJ2-2; D call uncertain. The ends were cut back, 4 bases at V and 3 bases at J, with 10 bases in the middle. From germline, CDR1 is SGHRS and CDR2 YFSETQ. CDR3 length: 14 amino acids.